This T cell receptor beta chain originates from a study of immune cell composition in non-small cell lung cancer (dated by TCRdb to about 2017). For the study in its entirety: Histologic subtype, mainly lung adenocarcinoma or squamous cell carcinoma, was assigned on the basis of H&E together with p63, CK5, Napsin A and TTF-1 immunohistochemistry. For supplementary cohort #1, made up of some eleven lung adenocarcinoma cases, paired tumour/lung TCR-beta sequencing was done and TIL populations were generated so that tumour reactivity could be assessed. TCR-beta sequencing (Adaptive Biotechnologies) was performed on about 35 paired NSCLC tumour and non-adjacent lung specimens plus 26 tumour-only specimens. Several tumour specimens with TCR-beta data were of rare histological subtypes and were excluded from the subtype comparisons. Overall results and qualifications from the work: Tumour-associated clones >0.5% occurred in nearly half of NSCLC cases: around 32% of adenocarcinomas versus about 80% of squamous carcinomas. Across around 10 adenocarcinoma cases, the maximal tumour-associated clone frequency showed a strong correlation with TIL tumour reactivity, but overall clonality showed no such correlation. The reactivity cohort contained only 10 cases, and the tumour-reactive clones were not shown to have sequences in common with the dominant in vivo tumour-associated clones. Smoking pack-years did not significantly correlate with tumour TCR-beta clonality. Compared with lung adenocarcinoma tumours, lung squamous cell carcinoma showed significantly higher Top 10 clone scores and productive clonality.

Details on this clone: The clone's antigen remains unknown. Qualities for individual bases were not recorded, and no much larger clone is one base off.

A two-step multiplex PCR was used to amplify TCR-beta CDR3 regions from genomic DNA, and Illumina-compatible adaptors were added in the second step. TCR-beta immunosequencing was carried out on an Illumina platform through the commercial immunoSEQ service. The paper's data handling went like this. Repertoires were described by productive clonality and by Top 10 Clones, which is the percentage of T-cell templates coming from the ten most frequent sequences. Values of productive clonality ranged from 0 to 1, with a monoclonal population indicated by a value of 1. Using log10 scatter plots, tumour-associated clones were identified as sequences that made up at least 0.1% of tumour T-cell templates yet were absent from the matched non-adjacent lung. Student's t-tests were used for two-group comparisons, ANOVA for comparisons across stages, and linear regression for relationships, with analyses done in GraphPad Prism7 and R. What TCRdb holds here is the immuneACCESS table cut down to in-frame rearrangements. Part of the clones is not present; checked against another copy, under half of the missing clones reflect an unresolved V gene, and the others are unexplained. V and J calls plus clone size are reproduced from that table; the DNA served to infer D and trimming. The table for this sample lists around 990 clones; roughly 78% of them were counted only once. Jointly, the top ten make up roughly 9.1% of the sample.

From frozen aliquots of unsorted single-cell suspensions, genomic DNA was isolated using the QIAamp DNA kit. The tumour samples consisted of non-small cell lung cancer tissue that had been surgically resected. Tissues arrived within 2 hours after resection and were immediately processed into single-cell suspensions. Tissue was mechanically dissociated and enzymatically digested with DNase I, collagenase I and hyaluronidase for roughly 32 minutes at 37 °C, then filtered and RBC-lysed. Counted from cysteine to phenylalanine, this CDR3 has 14 amino acids. Of the read, only the CDR3 DNA is kept; its 42 bases are in frame from base 1. V loses 2 bases of germline sequence and J loses 5 bases, and the interval between the two ends is 13 bases. The germline V gene yields MDHEN for CDR1 and SYDVKM for CDR2.

The V and J segments used are TRBV28 and TRBJ2-7; perhaps TRBD1 is the D gene, with 6 bases matching. The sample comprised lung tumor tissue. The origin of this receptor is a human donor with non-small cell lung cancer. The nucleotide sequence reads as follows: TGTGCCAGCAGTTTACCCAGGGGAGTGAACGAGCAGTACTTC. It encodes CASSLPRGVNEQYF.